The 15 T cell receptor beta chains below were found in one sample sequenced in a study of identical twins. TCRdb re-called the 5' RACE reads through MiXCR, storing one row per CDR3 protein. The sample contains fewer than 650,000 distinct CDR3 sequences, about 7% of which appear only once. A further study also used this sample, focusing on yellow fever vaccine responses in identical twins.

Sequences were obtained from PBMCs. The receptors were gathered from a woman younger than 30 in good health.

This clonotype was seen a few times. V is TRBV20-1 and J is TRBJ1-5, with no clear D. The CDR3 runs 14 residues. The V end was cut by 3 bases, the J end by 1 base, with 10 bases between. Germline CDR1 DFQATT, CDR2 SNEGSKA (reference sequence). DNA for the CDR3: TGCAGTGCTAGGTCGGCCAGAAGCAATCAGCCCCAGCATTTT. The encoded protein is CSARSARSNQPQHF.

This clonotype was counted ten times or more. The chain joins TRBV20-1 to TRBJ2-1, with 8 bases matching TRBD2. The CDR3 is 15 residues long. Germline V gene sequence: CDR1 DFQATT, CDR2 SNEGSKA (reference sequence). V trimming: 3 bases; J trimming: 10 bases; junction bases outside the gene matches: 14. CDR3 region: CSASIGTSRGYEQFF. For the CDR3, the DNA is TGCAGTGCTAGCATTGGGACTAGTCGCGGTTACGAGCAGTTCTTC.

This clonotype has more than one count but fewer than ten. The chain recombines TRBV2 with TRBJ1-6, with D maybe TRBD1 (6 bases). The CDR3 length is 16 residues. V lost 6 bases, J lost 0 bases, and 12 bases lay in between. Germline V lookup: CDR1 SNHLY, CDR2 FYNNEI. For the CDR3, the DNA is TGTGCCAGCAGACCAGACAGGAGCTCCTATAATTCACCCCTCCACTTT. It encodes CASRPDRSSYNSPLHF.

This clonotype was seen a handful of times. The CDR3 region has the DNA TGCGCCAGCAGCTTGGACGGCCCGCCAGATACGCAGTATTTT. As protein: CASSLDGPPDTQYF. V and J are TRBV5-1 and TRBJ2-3; D is unclear. The CDR3 sequence is 14 residues long. The V end was cut by 0 bases, the J end by 4 bases, with 9 bases between. CDR1 and CDR2 from the germline V gene are SGHRS and YFSETQ.

Only a few counts were recorded for this clonotype. The chain is built from TRBV12-5 and TRBJ1-1; 7 bases match TRBD1. Germline V CDR1 and CDR2: LGHNT, FRNRAP. J was trimmed by 0 bases and V by 6 bases; bases with no gene match: 4. The CDR3 spans 14 residues. The DNA of the CDR3 is TGTGCTAGTGGATCCGGGACAGTGAACACTGAAGCTTTCTTT. It is translated as CASGSGTVNTEAFF.

A few counts support this clonotype. V gene TRBV12-3 or TRBV12-4 combines with J gene TRBJ2-5; D is ambiguous. This CDR3 region has 14 residues. The V and J ends lost 6 bases and 1 base respectively, with 12 bases between them. In nucleotides, the CDR3 is TGTGCCAGCAGAGCAAGGGAAACCCAAGAGACCCAGTACTTC. Encoded protein: CASRARETQETQYF.

This clonotype was counted many times. The chain combines TRBV5-1 with TRBJ1-1, with a weak D call TRBD1 (5 bases). The CDR3 is 15 amino acids. V gave up 0 bases and J gave up 4 bases, with 13 bases separating them. In germline, CDR1 is SGHRS, CDR2 YFSETQ. CDR3 sequence (DNA): TGCGCCAGCAGCTTGGATGGCAGGGAGGGCACTGAAGCTTTCTTT. Translating it yields CASSLDGREGTEAFF. The full variable domain, its missing parts supplied by reference TRBV5-1 and TRBJ1-1, is KAGVTQTPRYLIKTRGQQVTLSCSPISGHRSVSWYQQTPGQGLQFLFEYFSETQRNKGNFPGRFSGRQFSNSRSEMNVSTLELGDSALYLCASSLDGREGTEAFFGQGTRLTVV.

The CDR3 here is CSVSIGTGEFEQYV. The CDR3 region has the DNA TGCAGCGTTTCAATCGGGACAGGGGAGTTCGAGCAGTACGTC. V usage is TRBV29-1 and J usage is TRBJ2-7, with 10 positions matching TRBD1. From germline, CDR1 is SQVTM and CDR2 ANQGSEA. J lost 6 bases, V lost 5 bases, and 10 bases had no gene match. The CDR3 runs to 14 residues.

At least ten counts were recorded for this clonotype. This chain uses TRBV7-8 with TRBJ2-1, with TRBD2 identical over 7 bases. J was trimmed by 8 bases and V by 0 bases; bases with no gene match: 4. The CDR3 is 14 residues long. The germline V gene has CDR1 SGHVS and CDR2 FQNEAQ. CDR3 residues: CASSLALATYEQFF. CDR3 coding DNA: TGTGCCAGCAGCTTAGCACTAGCGACCTATGAGCAGTTCTTC. Variable domain in full (rest from reference TRBV7-8 and TRBJ2-1): GAGVSQSPRYKVAKRGQDVALRCDPISGHVSLFWYQQALGQGPEFLTYFQNEAQLDKSGLPSDRFFAERPEGSVSTLKIQRTQQEDSAVYLCASSLALATYEQFFGPGTRLTVL.

This clonotype was observed many times. The gene calls are TRBV28 and TRBJ2-1; D is uncertain. The V gene's germline CDR1 is MDHEN and CDR2 SYDVKM. The CDR3 sequence is 13 residues long. Trimming took 6 bases from V and 5 from J, leaving 11 bases between them. The CDR3 spells CASSRIRDNEQFF. CDR3 DNA sequence: TGTGCCAGCAGCCGTATCCGGGACAATGAGCAGTTCTTC.

This clonotype turned up a few times. This sequence joins TRBV5-1 and TRBJ2-5; D gene uncertain. Trimming shortened V by 1 base and J by 2 bases, and 6 bases separated the two germline ends. This CDR3 has 13 amino acids. CDR1 and CDR2 from the germline V gene are SGHRS and YFSETQ. The CDR3, as DNA: TGCGCCAGCAGCTTGAGGACGCAAGAGACCCAGTACTTC. The encoded protein is CASSLRTQETQYF.

This rearrangement joins TRBV18 to TRBJ2-7; D not certain. Trimming shortened V by 0 bases and J by 5 bases, and 8 bases separated the two germline ends. CDR1 KGHSH and CDR2 LQKENI come from the germline V gene. The CDR3 extends over 13 amino acids. DNA of the CDR3: TGTGCCAGCTCACCACCGGGCGGTAACGAGCAGTACGTC. Amino acids: CASSPPGGNEQYV.

This clonotype has ten or more counts. The chain carries TRBV10-2 and TRBJ2-1; possibly TRBD1 for D (6 bases). V dropped 6 bases and J dropped 0 bases, with 15 bases sitting between them. The CDR3 spans 16 residues. Germline CDR1 is WSHSY and CDR2 is SAAADI. The CDR3 DNA sequence: TGCGCCAGCAGCCTTGACAGGCCGAGCTCCTACAATGAGCAGTTCTTC. As protein: CASSLDRPSSYNEQFF.

This clonotype was recorded a few times. The J gene is TRBJ1-1, the V gene TRBV2, with D unclear. Germline V lookup: CDR1 SNHLY, CDR2 FYNNEI. CDR3 length: 13 residues. V was shortened by 7 bases and J by 1 base, with 10 bases between the two germline ends. CDR3 in amino acids: CASIFGENTEAFF. The CDR3, as DNA: TGTGCCAGCATATTCGGGGAGAACACTGAAGCTTTCTTT.

This clonotype was recorded at least ten times. This chain links TRBV6-5 with TRBJ1-5; possibly TRBD1 for D (5 bases). Between the trimmed V and J ends, which lost 4 bases and 1 base, there was a span of 11 bases. Germline V CDR1 and CDR2: MNHEY, SVGAGI. The CDR3 sequence is 15 residues long. The CDR3 sequence is CASSLGWGSNQPQHF. The DNA for the CDR3 is TGTGCCAGCAGTTTGGGTTGGGGGAGCAATCAGCCCCAGCATTTT.